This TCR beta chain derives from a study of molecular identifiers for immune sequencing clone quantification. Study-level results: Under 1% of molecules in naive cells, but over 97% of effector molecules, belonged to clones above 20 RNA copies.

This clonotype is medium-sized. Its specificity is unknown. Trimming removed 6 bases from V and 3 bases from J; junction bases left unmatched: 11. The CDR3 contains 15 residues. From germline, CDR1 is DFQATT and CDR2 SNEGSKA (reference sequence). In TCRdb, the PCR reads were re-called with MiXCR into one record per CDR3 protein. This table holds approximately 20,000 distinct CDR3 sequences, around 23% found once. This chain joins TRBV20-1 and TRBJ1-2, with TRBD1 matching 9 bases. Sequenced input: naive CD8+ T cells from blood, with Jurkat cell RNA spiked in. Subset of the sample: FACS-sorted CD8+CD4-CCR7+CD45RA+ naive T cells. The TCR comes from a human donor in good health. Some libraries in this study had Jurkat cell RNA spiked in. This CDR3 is CSAINPQGAYYGYTF. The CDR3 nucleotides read TGCAGTGCCATCAACCCACAGGGGGCCTACTATGGCTACACCTTC.